These T cell receptor beta chains were read from a single sample in a study of blood T cell repertoires in COVID-19. This table comes from immunoSEQ multiplex PCR, and its TCRdb copy is limited to in-frame clones, with some not included. The sample lists roughly 410,000 clones; 70% to 90% were seen once. Sequenced: peripheral blood. These receptors were obtained from a woman aged 55-70 years with COVID-19, enrolled during active disease. The CDR3 runs from the conserved cysteine through the conserved F or W. The order of the fields is J gene, D gene, clone size, V gene, CDR3 protein, CDR3 DNA. The D gene is left open where the match is weak. Clone size is given for some rows only: seen once, a few or many times, or a class if the clone is expanded.

>TRBJ2-1|-|-|TRBV12-3/TRBV12-4
CASSSELSVWQFF
TGTGCCAGCAGTTCCGAGCTTTCGGTATGGCAGTTCTTC
>TRBJ2-5|TRBD2|-|TRBV6-6
CASRVAGGRGETQYF
TGTGCCAGCAGGGTCGCGGGGGGCCGGGGAGAGACCCAGTACTTC
>TRBJ2-3|-|few|TRBV27
CASSLSRQNTDTQYF
TGTGCCAGCAGTTTATCGAGGCAGAACACAGATACGCAGTATTTT
>TRBJ1-1|-|few|TRBV28
CASSPGRGNTEAFF
TGTGCCAGCAGCCCCGGCAGGGGGAACACTGAAGCTTTCTTT
>TRBJ1-4|-|few|TRBV7-9
CASSWDGARGEKLFF
TGTGCCAGCAGCTGGGATGGGGCACGGGGGGAAAAACTGTTTTTT
>TRBJ1-6|TRBD1|-|TRBV19
CASSPKTGANSPLHF
TGTGCCAGTAGTCCCAAGACAGGGGCAAATTCACCCCTCCACTTT
>TRBJ2-7|TRBD1|-|TRBV28
CASSPPGQGAPGEQYF
TGTGCCAGCAGTCCCCCAGGACAGGGGGCGCCCGGCGAGCAGTACTTC
>TRBJ2-4|-|-|TRBV28
CATQTGLDKNIQYF
TGTGCCACCCAGACGGGTTTGGACAAAAACATTCAGTACTTC
>TRBJ1-2|-|few|TRBV5-8
CASSLWRGDGYTF
TGTGCCAGCAGCTTGTGGAGGGGAGATGGCTACACCTTC
>TRBJ2-3|TRBD2|-|TRBV4-2
CASSLKRGGTDTQYF
TGTGCCAGCAGCCTGAAGCGGGGGGGGACAGATACGCAGTATTTT
>TRBJ2-7|-|-|TRBV28
CASSTASSYEQYF
TGTGCCAGCAGTACAGCAAGCTCCTACGAGCAGTACTTC
>TRBJ1-5|TRBD1|-|TRBV28
CASHGGRGKNQPQHF
TGTGCCAGTCACGGCGGCAGGGGGAAAAATCAGCCCCAGCATTTT
>TRBJ2-5|-|-|TRBV5-4
CASSLPGDFRETQYF
TGTGCCAGCAGCTTGCCGGGGGATTTCCGAGAGACCCAGTACTTC
>TRBJ2-2|-|-|TRBV28
CASLPRTPNTGELFF
TGTGCCAGCCTGCCGAGGACACCGAACACCGGGGAGCTGTTTTTT
>TRBJ1-1|-|-|TRBV19
CASSWTLAMNTEAFF
TGTGCCAGTAGTTGGACTCTCGCCATGAACACTGAAGCTTTCTTT
>TRBJ2-1|TRBD2|-|TRBV15
CATSRPGTSHEQFF
TGTGCCACCAGCAGACCCGGGACTAGTCATGAGCAGTTCTTC
>TRBJ1-2|-|-|TRBV5-5
CASSFGPPHYGYTF
TGTGCCAGCAGCTTTGGGCCCCCCCACTATGGCTACACCTTC
>TRBJ1-6|-|-|TRBV9
CASSPGGRGYSPLHF
TGTGCCAGCAGCCCGGGGGGACGTGGATATTCACCCCTCCACTTT
>TRBJ2-5|TRBD2|once|TRBV27
CASRTSERNRKASQYF
TGTGCCAGCAGGACTAGCGAAAGGAATCGGAAAGCTTCCCAGTACTTC
>TRBJ1-1|TRBD1|-|TRBV5-1
CASSSGTGGNTEAFF
TGCGCCAGCAGCTCAGGGACAGGGGGGAACACTGAAGCTTTCTTT
>TRBJ2-5|TRBD1|many|TRBV9
CASSVDGQGARETQYF
TGTGCCAGCAGCGTAGATGGACAGGGGGCGAGAGAGACCCAGTACTTC
>TRBJ2-5|TRBD1|-|TRBV4-1
CASSPPGQGAETQYF
TGCGCCAGCAGCCCGCCAGGACAGGGAGCAGAGACCCAGTACTTC
>TRBJ2-7|TRBD2|-|TRBV15
CATRPGGDSYEQYF
TGTGCCACCAGGCCCGGGGGGGATTCCTACGAGCAGTACTTC
>TRBJ1-5|-|-|TRBV19
CASSIASDNQPQHF
TGTGCCAGTAGTATAGCCTCAGACAATCAGCCCCAGCATTTT
>TRBJ1-1|TRBD1|-|TRBV6-6
CASKTGLNTEAFF
TGTGCCAGTAAGACAGGGCTCAACACTGAAGCTTTCTTT
>TRBJ2-7|TRBD2|once|TRBV28
CASRNLAGGSYEQYF
TGTGCCAGCAGGAACCTAGCGGGGGGATCCTACGAGCAGTACTTC
>TRBJ1-4|-|-|TRBV19
CASSIGGAGEKLFF
TGTGCCAGTAGTATTGGGGGGGCCGGTGAAAAACTGTTTTTT
>TRBJ1-2|-|-|TRBV11-2
CASSLTPGGDLGYTF
TGTGCCAGCAGCTTAACTCCGGGCGGGGATCTTGGCTACACCTTC
>TRBJ2-5|TRBD2|-|TRBV3-1/TRBV3-2
CASSPALAGGGETQYF
TGTGCCAGCAGCCCCGCCCTAGCGGGGGGTGGGGAGACCCAGTACTTC
>TRBJ1-2|-|-|TRBV2
CASSDSGQNYGYTF
TGTGCCAGCAGTGATTCAGGGCAGAACTATGGCTACACCTTC
>TRBJ2-3|TRBD1|-|TRBV7-2
CASSPGQGSTDTQYF
TGTGCCAGCAGCCCGGGACAGGGAAGCACAGATACGCAGTATTTT
>TRBJ2-2|TRBD2|-|TRBV10-1
CASQPAGGTGELFF
TGCGCCAGTCAGCCAGCGGGGGGCACCGGGGAGCTGTTTTTT
>TRBJ2-1|TRBD2|-|TRBV9
CASSPRTSGGPYSEQFF
TGTGCCAGCAGCCCTCGGACTAGCGGGGGTCCCTACAGTGAGCAGTTCTTC
>TRBJ2-7|-|-|TRBV12-3/TRBV12-4
CASSPTGLGEQYF
TGTGCCAGCAGTCCTACAGGGCTGGGGGAGCAGTACTTC
>TRBJ1-1|-|-|TRBV11-2
CASSRHGGLNTEAFF
TGTGCCAGCAGCCGCCATGGGGGGTTGAACACTGAAGCTTTCTTT
>TRBJ2-3|-|-|TRBV13
CASSLATDTQYF
TGTGCCAGCAGCTTAGCAACAGATACGCAGTATTTT
>TRBJ2-5|TRBD1|-|TRBV2
CASSGWGQGVEETQYF
TGTGCCAGCAGTGGGTGGGGACAGGGGGTTGAGGAGACCCAGTACTTC
>TRBJ1-4|TRBD1|-|TRBV5-1
CASSLAVGQGRGEKLFF
TGCGCCAGCAGCTTGGCCGTGGGACAGGGACGAGGTGAAAAACTGTTTTTT
>TRBJ1-1|-|-|TRBV2
CASSDPQPNTEAFF
TGTGCCAGCAGTGACCCACAGCCGAACACTGAAGCTTTCTTT
>TRBJ1-4|TRBD1|once|TRBV6-1
CASSGRQGAIVEKLFF
TGTGCCAGCAGTGGTCGGCAGGGGGCGATAGTTGAAAAACTGTTTTTT
>TRBJ1-1|TRBD1|-|TRBV19
CASRPPGQGRIVAFF
TGTGCCAGTAGGCCTCCGGGACAGGGAAGGATTGTGGCTTTCTTT
>TRBJ1-1|-|-|TRBV2
CASSETALAFF
TGTGCCAGCAGTGAAACAGCATTAGCTTTCTTT
>TRBJ2-1|TRBD2|once|TRBV5-4
CASSLAGTSGYNEQFF
TGTGCCAGCAGCTTGGCCGGGACTAGCGGCTACAATGAGCAGTTCTTC
>TRBJ2-3|TRBD2|-|TRBV7-3
CASSLAGGPNTQYF
TGTGCCAGCAGCTTAGCGGGGGGGCCAAATACGCAGTATTTT
>TRBJ2-2|-|-|TRBV20-1
CSAGDTGELFF
TGCAGTGCCGGGGACACCGGGGAGCTGTTTTTT
>TRBJ1-2|-|-|TRBV5-6
CASSLVAGRGDTF
TGTGCCAGCAGCTTGGTCGCAGGGAGGGGGGACACCTTC
>TRBJ2-1|TRBD2|-|TRBV11-2
CASSKTSGGGNEQFF
TGTGCCAGCAGCAAAACTAGCGGGGGGGGAAATGAGCAGTTCTTC